This T cell receptor (beta chain) appears in the sequencing data of a study of Ad26.COV2.S vaccination and SARS-CoV-2 variants. Overall study: Once, or twice with 56 days between doses, Ad26.COV2.S was given intramuscularly.

Profiled with immunoSEQ multiplex PCR; TCRdb holds only in-frame clones, not every one. The sample shows about 450,000 clones, about 88% of them seen only once. Unmatched junction bases numbered 11, after V lost 3 bases and J lost 5 bases. The CDR3 totals 16 residues. The germline gives CDR1 SGDLS, CDR2 YYNGEE. This clone was seen a handful of times. Described treatment: over 15 received Ad26.COV2.S at low or high dose, single or two shots; about 5 received placebo; per-sample allocation not given. The investigators took samples on day 63 after the first vaccine or placebo injection. This clonotype was sampled from a person between 18 and 59 years old who received the Ad26.COV2.S COVID-19 vaccine or a placebo. This specimen was peripheral blood, taken in a trial of Ad26.COV2.S vaccine versus placebo. The rearrangement joins TRBV9 to TRBJ1-5, with 7 bases fitting TRBD1. The CDR3 protein is CASSERDSRHDQPQHF. DNA for the CDR3: TGTGCCAGCAGCGAGCGGGACAGTCGACATGATCAGCCCCAGCATTTT.